Presented here are 11 T cell receptor beta chains from one specimen sequenced in a study of glioma-infiltrating T cells. Using RNA template, CDR3s of TCR alpha and beta were amplified with iRepertoire arm-PCR. TCRdb re-derived calls from the multiplex PCR reads in MiXCR, one entry per CDR3 protein. The data show approximately 120,000 distinct CDR3 sequences, with 25% to 30% seen just once and about 30% held by the top ten. Sequencing used glioma tissue, nonneoplastic brain tissue, or PBMCs (not recorded which). These receptor sequences come from a human donor with low-grade glioma or glioblastoma, undergoing nonglioma brain surgery, or in good health (not recorded which).

The sample holds many counts of this clonotype. This chain links TRBV12-3 or TRBV12-4 with TRBJ2-3, with D possibly TRBD2 on 6 matching bases. CDR3 size: 16 residues. Trimming took off 4 bases at V and 1 base at J, with 15 bases between the two ends. The CDR3: CASSSSLQRGTDTQYF. In DNA form, the CDR3 reads TGTGCCAGCAGTTCCTCTCTGCAGCGGGGCACAGATACGCAGTATTTT.

Comments on this clonotype: At one end, the junction sequence differs from germline, possibly due to a read error. The chain carries TRBV20-1 and TRBJ2-5, with no clear D. This CDR3 comprises 12 residues. Per the germline V gene, CDR1 is DFQATT and CDR2 is SNEGSKA (reference sequence). CDR3 sequence (DNA): TGCAGTGTTAGAGTGGAGTTGGAGACTCAGTACTTC. Translating it yields CSVRVELETQYF.

This clonotype was found a few times. The chain employs TRBV12-3 or TRBV12-4 and TRBJ2-4; tentatively, D is TRBD1 (5 bases). Trimming took 2 bases from V and 8 from J, leaving 10 bases between them. The CDR3 is made up of 13 amino acids. DNA for the CDR3: TGTGCCAGCAGTTTAAGGGGCGCAGACATTCAGTACTTC. This sequence encodes CASSLRGADIQYF.

The chain recombines TRBV4-1 with TRBJ2-7; possibly TRBD1 or TRBD2 for D (5 bases each). Germline CDR1 MGHRA, CDR2 YSYEKL. Trimming removed 1 base from V and 4 bases from J, with 14 bases in between. CDR3 length: 15 amino acids. Here the CDR3 reads CASSQVAGDRYEQYF. CDR3 in DNA: TGCGCCAGCAGCCAAGTTGCGGGCGACAGATACGAGCAGTACTTC.

Points on this clonotype: Germline is not matched at one junction end, which may reflect a read error. V gene TRBV24-1 combines with J gene TRBJ1-5, with D hard to call. From germline, CDR1 is KGHDR and CDR2 SFDVKD. This CDR3 region has 12 residues. CDR3 sequence reads: CASSDFNQPQHF. In DNA, the CDR3 is TGTGCCAGCAGTGATTTTAATCAGCCACAGCATTTT.

This clonotype occurred many times. The chain employs TRBV2 and TRBJ1-5; 7 bases map to TRBD1. Germline trimming cut 5 bases from V and 1 base from J; bases unmatched to any gene: 11. The length of the CDR3 is 17 residues. Germline V gives CDR1 SNHLY, CDR2 FYNNEI. The CDR3 nucleotides read TGTGCCAGCAGTTCACAGGGGACCCTTATGAGCAATCAGCCCCAGCATTTT. Amino acids: CASSSQGTLMSNQPQHF.

This clonotype came up many times. The chain employs TRBV7-9 and TRBJ1-5, with 7 bases fitting TRBD1. This CDR3 spans 17 amino acids. V was clipped by 5 bases and J by 1 base; unmatched bases: 11. Germline V gene sequence: CDR1 SEHNR, CDR2 FQNEAQ (reference sequence). The CDR3 sequence is CASSLGGDRESNQPQHF. Written as DNA, the CDR3 is TGTGCCAGCAGCCTAGGCGGAGACAGGGAAAGCAATCAGCCCCAGCATTTT.

This clonotype was recorded many times. This rearrangement joins TRBV7-9 to TRBJ2-5, with unresolved D. V was trimmed by 3 bases and J by 1 base, leaving 3 bases between them. CDR1 is SEHNR, CDR2 FQNEAQ, per germline (reference sequence). This CDR3 is 12 amino acids long. The CDR3, as DNA: TGTGCCAGCAGCTTGCTCCAAGAGACCCAGTACTTC. Translating it yields CASSLLQETQYF.

This clonotype showed up many times. V gene TRBV20-1 combines with J gene TRBJ1-1; 7 bases map to TRBD1. The germline CDR1 and CDR2 sequences are DFQATT and SNEGSKA (reference sequence). This CDR3 is built from 15 residues. V was pared by 2 bases and J by 0 bases, with 6 bases of the junction left unmatched. CDR3 amino acids: CSARRGRLMNTEAFF. The CDR3 DNA reads TGCAGTGCTAGAAGGGGGCGCCTCATGAACACTGAAGCTTTCTTT.

The chain couples TRBV4-1 to TRBJ1-5; TRBD1 matches 8 bases. The V gene's germline CDR1 is MGHRA and CDR2 YSYEKL. V lost 0 bases to trimming and J lost 9 bases; unmatched junction nucleotides: 13. The CDR3 length is 17 residues. The CDR3 coding sequence is TGCGCCAGCAGCCAAGAAGGCGAACTGGACAGGGAATGGCCCCAGCATTTT. Protein: CASSQEGELDREWPQHF.

This clonotype has ten or more counts. The genes are TRBV27 and TRBJ2-7; TRBD1 might be the D (5 bases). V gave up 8 bases and J gave up 5 bases, with 13 bases separating them. Germline CDR1 and CDR2: MNHEY and SMNVEV (reference sequence). The CDR3 is 12 residues long. In nucleotides, the CDR3 is TGTGCCAGCGGTCGAACAGGTCACGAGCAGTACTTC. Translated: CASGRTGHEQYF.